The 9 T cell receptor beta chains below come from one sample, sequenced in a study of T-cell memory formation after mild COVID-19. TCRdb re-called the 5' RACE reads through MiXCR, storing one row per CDR3 protein. The table includes around 340,000 distinct CDR3 sequences, approximately 14% detected once. The sequencing sample was made of PBMCs or a T cell subset sorted from them (not recorded which). Source of these receptors: a young man who had mild COVID-19 (a few samples of this study predate the infection). Cell type and time point are not known.

This clonotype was seen only a few times. V usage is TRBV5-1 and J usage is TRBJ2-2; D may be TRBD1 (6 bases). V shed 2 bases and J shed 5 bases, with 10 bases lying between them. This CDR3 contains 14 residues. The V gene's germline CDR1 is SGHRS and CDR2 YFSETQ. CDR3 amino acids: CASSFPTGTGELFF. The CDR3 DNA reads TGCGCCAGCAGCTTTCCAACAGGGACCGGGGAGCTGTTTTTT.

This clonotype appeared a single time. V usage is TRBV25-1 and J usage is TRBJ1-2; D is possibly TRBD1 (5 bases). CDR3 length equals 13 residues. Germline CDR1 is MGHDK and CDR2 is SYGVNS. V was pared by 5 bases and J by 4 bases, with 11 bases between. CDR3 nucleotide sequence: TGTGCCAGCAGTATTGGGGCGGGCTATGGCTACACCTTC. Residues: CASSIGAGYGYTF.

This clonotype showed up just a few times. This chain uses TRBV5-1 with TRBJ2-7, with D unclear. Germline assignment: CDR1 SGHRS and CDR2 YFSETQ. Trimming pared 4 bases from V and 2 bases from J, leaving 7 bases between. The CDR3 is 12 residues long. As DNA, the CDR3 is TGCGCCAGCAGCCTCCGGGCCTACGAGCAGTACGTC. Protein product: CASSLRAYEQYV.

V gene TRBV7-6 combines with J gene TRBJ1-3; unclear D gene. V was shortened by 9 bases and J by 0 bases, with 9 bases between the two germline ends. Germline V CDR1 and CDR2: SGHVS, FNYEAQ. CDR3 length: 13 amino acids. In nucleotides, the CDR3 is TGTGCCAGAGAAGAACTCTCTGGAAACACCATATATTTT. It is translated as CAREELSGNTIYF.

The chain is built from TRBV4-2 and TRBJ1-4; a possible D gene is TRBD1 (5 bases). This CDR3 spans 15 amino acids. Trimming took 4 bases from V and 4 from J, leaving 13 bases between them. Germline loops: CDR1 LGHNA, CDR2 YNFKEQ. CDR3 nucleotides: TGTGCCAGCAGCCCTAACGGGGGTAGTAATGAAAAACTGTTTTTT. This gives the protein CASSPNGGSNEKLFF.

This clonotype was recorded a few times. The chain couples TRBV12-3 or TRBV12-4 to TRBJ1-2; possible D gene TRBD1, 5 bases. Trimming took 3 bases from V and 4 from J, leaving 18 bases between them. This CDR3 has 16 amino acids. The CDR3 is CASSLTGGGLAYGYTF. The CDR3 DNA reads as TGTGCCAGCAGTTTGACGGGGGGAGGTCTCGCCTATGGCTACACCTTC.

J is TRBJ2-3 and V is TRBV20-1, with 9 bases lining up with TRBD2. With 6 bases clipped from V and 0 bases from J, the junction kept 7 bases outside the gene matches. CDR1 and CDR2 from the germline V gene are DFQATT and SNEGSKA (reference sequence). The CDR3 loop spans 15 amino acids. The CDR3 loop reads CSALLAGTSTDTQYF. CDR3 DNA sequence: TGCAGTGCCCTTCTAGCGGGGACTAGCACAGATACGCAGTATTTT.

This clonotype showed up just a few times. The DNA for the CDR3 is TGTGCCAGCATGGGTGTTCGGGGGCCAGGGGGGACCCAGTACTTC. Residues: CASMGVRGPGGTQYF. The rearrangement links TRBV6-1 to TRBJ2-5; TRBD1 is a possible D gene (7 bases). Germline assignment: CDR1 MNHNS and CDR2 SASEGT. V shed 7 bases and J shed 7 bases, with 22 bases lying between them. CDR3 length equals 15 residues.

Only a few counts were recorded for this clonotype. V is TRBV6-6 and J is TRBJ2-7, with 10 bases that match TRBD1. This CDR3 has 14 amino acids. Germline V gene sequence: CDR1 MNHNY, CDR2 SVGAGI (reference sequence). V gave up 7 bases and J gave up 7 bases; unmatched junction bases: 10. In nucleotides, the CDR3 is TGTGCCAGCATCAGGGGGACAGGGGCTGAAGAGCAGTACGTC. This translates into CASIRGTGAEEQYV.